The T cell receptor beta chain under discussion was sequenced for a study of blood T cells in healthy people across ages. No fewer than 6 million PBMCs went into each sample. For the second PCR, which ran for about 7 to 11 cycles, a sample-barcoded 5' primer and a J-beta primer mix were used. One entry per CDR3 protein, called by TCRdb with MiXCR from the 5' RACE reads. This table has some 690,000 distinct CDR3 sequences, over 20% appearing once. The germline V gene has CDR1 LGHNA and CDR2 YSLEER. This CDR3 spans 17 amino acids. V shed 2 bases and J shed 2 bases, with 18 bases lying between them. The chain couples TRBV4-3 to TRBJ1-1, with D perhaps matching TRBD1 (5 bases). Input material: blood. The origin of this receptor is a man between 65 and 85 years old in good health. CDR3 sequence: CASSQRTGGGVNTEAFF. The CDR3 DNA sequence: TGCGCCAGCAGCCAAAGGACTGGAGGAGGGGTAAACACTGAAGCTTTCTTT.